This entry lists 3 T cell receptor beta chains sequenced from one sample in a study of shared clonotypes between healthy human individuals. Clones were sequenced by immunoSEQ multiplex PCR, and TCRdb holds only the in-frame ones, with some missing. The data contain 330,000 or so clones, about 74% of them singletons. The sample consisted of memory CD4+ T cells sorted from blood. Described subset: CD45RA-negative fraction. The receptors derive from a man aged 25 to 40 in good health.

This clone was counted only a few times. The chain employs TRBV7-7 and TRBJ2-5; the match to TRBD2 covers 8 bases. Germline CDR1 and CDR2: SSHAT and FNYEAQ (reference sequence). This CDR3 region has 14 residues. V was clipped by 7 bases and J by 5 bases; unmatched bases: 9. CDR3 amino acids: CASTDGGAAETQYF. The CDR3 DNA follows: TGTGCCAGCACGGACGGGGGGGCAGCGGAGACCCAGTACTTC. The complete variable domain, with remaining parts taken from reference TRBV7-7 and TRBJ2-5, reads GAGVSQSPRYKVTKRGQDVTLRCDPISSHATLYWYQQALGQGPEFLTYFNYEAQPDKSGLPSDRFSAERPEGSISTLTIQRTEQRDSAMYRCASTDGGAAETQYFGPGTRLLVL.

In this sample, this clone turned up a few times. The rearrangement links TRBV18 to TRBJ1-1; the match to TRBD1 covers 7 bases. Germline V gene sequence: CDR1 KGHSH, CDR2 LQKENI. The J segment lost 11 bases and the V segment lost 5 bases, leaving 8 bases of the junction unmatched. CDR3 length equals 12 residues. CDR3 in amino acids: CASSSQGQRAFF. The CDR3 nucleotides are TGTGCCAGCTCATCACAGGGACAGAGGGCTTTCTTT.

The chain combines TRBV28 with TRBJ2-7, with D perhaps TRBD1 (5 bases). V was trimmed by 6 bases and J by 0 bases, leaving 21 bases between them. Per the germline V gene, CDR1 is MDHEN and CDR2 is SYDVKM. CDR3 length: 17 amino acids. This CDR3 reads CASSFTAGRPGSYEQYF. In DNA, the CDR3 is TGTGCCAGCAGCTTCACGGCAGGGCGCCCAGGCTCCTACGAGCAGTACTTC.